One and the same sample provided the 17 T cell receptor beta chains below, sequenced in a study of blood T cell repertoires in COVID-19. Libraries were prepared by immunoSEQ multiplex PCR; TCRdb keeps only in-frame clonotypes and omits some of them. There are about 140,000 clones in the sample; about 86% occur only once, and more than 1.5% lies in the top ten. The sequenced sample was peripheral blood. The receptors come from a woman in her sixties or seventies with acute or convalescent COVID-19.

The rearrangement uses TRBV7-8 and TRBJ1-6; TRBD1 matches 10 bases. CDR1 SGHVS and CDR2 FQNEAQ come from the germline V gene. CDR3 length: 14 residues. Trimming cost V 3 bases and J 10 bases; bases outside gene matches: 3. Here the CDR3 reads CASSFPGQGSPLHF. In nucleotides, the CDR3 is TGTGCCAGCAGCTTCCCGGGACAGGGGTCACCCCTCCACTTT.

The chain's CDR3 is CASSYGQGVTEAFF. The CDR3 bases are TGTGCCAGCAGCTACGGACAGGGAGTCACTGAAGCTTTCTTT. The chain employs TRBV6-5 and TRBJ1-1; TRBD1 matches 8 bases. The germline V gene encodes CDR1 MNHEY and CDR2 SVGAGI. The CDR3 extends over 14 amino acids. V lost 6 bases, J lost 4 bases, and 7 bases stayed unmatched.

The CDR3, as DNA: TGTGCCAGCAGCTTAGTCGACACCGGGGAGCTGTTTTTT. This codes for CASSLVDTGELFF. The chain couples TRBV11-3 to TRBJ2-2; D remains ambiguous. Trimming pared 1 base from V and 3 bases from J, leaving 3 bases between. This CDR3 has 13 amino acids. The germline gives CDR1 SGHNT, CDR2 YENEEA.

The chain employs TRBV5-1 and TRBJ1-6; tentatively, D is TRBD1 (5 bases). V gave up 1 base and J gave up 5 bases, with 10 bases separating them. CDR3 size: 15 residues. CDR1 SGHRS and CDR2 YFSETQ come from the germline V gene. The CDR3 protein is CASSLRRDHNSPLHF. The CDR3 DNA sequence: TGCGCCAGCAGCTTGAGGCGGGACCATAATTCACCCCTCCACTTT. Looking up the rest from reference TRBV5-1 and TRBJ1-6 gives the full variable domain: KAGVTQTPRYLIKTRGQQVTLSCSPISGHRSVSWYQQTPGQGLQFLFEYFSETQRNKGNFPGRFSGRQFSNSRSEMNVSTLELGDSALYLCASSLRRDHNSPLHFGNGTRLTVT.

The CDR3 DNA is TGTGCCAGTAAACCAGCAGGTGGCTATGGCTACACCTTC. Protein sequence: CASKPAGGYGYTF. The chain employs TRBV19 and TRBJ1-2; no definite D call. The CDR3 runs 13 residues. V was trimmed by 7 bases and J by 4 bases, leaving 13 bases between them. Germline CDR1 and CDR2: LNHDA and SQIVND (reference sequence). The whole variable domain, filled in from reference TRBV19 and TRBJ1-2, reads DGGITQSPKYLFRKEGQNVTLSCEQNLNHDAMYWYRQDPGQGLRLIYYSQIVNDFQKGDIAEGYSVSREKKESFPLTVTSAQKNPTAFYLCASKPAGGYGYTFGSGTRLTVV.

CDR3: CASSLEAGGHAEQFF. The CDR3 DNA reads TGCGCCAGCAGCTTGGAGGCGGGGGGCCATGCTGAGCAGTTCTTC. The V and J genes are TRBV5-1 and TRBJ2-1, with TRBD2 matching 8 bases. From germline, CDR1 is SGHRS and CDR2 YFSETQ. V shed 0 bases, J shed 9 bases, and the junction held 8 bases outside the gene matches. The CDR3 consists of 15 residues.

The rearrangement joins TRBV11-2 to TRBJ1-1; no reliable D call. The germline CDR1 and CDR2 sequences are SGHAT and FQNNGV. Trimming left V 2 bases short and J 4 bases short, with 11 bases between. The CDR3 has 14 residues. The CDR3 DNA reads TGTGCCAGCAGCTTATTGGAGGTGGGCACTGAAGCTTTCTTT. It codes for CASSLLEVGTEAFF.

This clone was observed a few times. V usage is TRBV14 and J usage is TRBJ1-2; unclear D gene. The CDR3 has 14 amino acids. The V gene's germline CDR1 is SGHDN and CDR2 FVKESK. Trimming pared 1 base from V and 5 bases from J, leaving 11 bases between. The CDR3: CASSQADSLYGYTF. The CDR3 DNA sequence: TGTGCCAGCAGCCAAGCGGACTCCCTGTATGGCTACACCTTC.

Concerning this clone itself: Other DNA variants within this sample encode the same CDR3. The chain joins TRBV7-2 to TRBJ1-1; D is undetermined. The germline V gene has CDR1 SGHTA and CDR2 FQGNSA. V was clipped by 3 bases and J by 1 base, with 6 bases between them. This CDR3 region has 13 residues. The CDR3 DNA sequence: TGTGCCAGCAGCTTCGCGGAGAACACTGAAGCTTTCTTT. Translated: CASSFAENTEAFF.

The gene calls are TRBV5-1 and TRBJ1-1; the D gene is possibly TRBD1 (6 bases). Germline CDR1 and CDR2: SGHRS and YFSETQ. V dropped 0 bases and J dropped 10 bases, with 10 bases sitting between them. This CDR3 is 12 amino acids long. The CDR3, as DNA: TGCGCCAGCAGCTTGGATGGCAGGGGAGCTTTCTTT. Protein product: CASSLDGRGAFF.

The chain recombines TRBV5-1 with TRBJ1-1; 7 bases line up with TRBD1. The CDR3 totals 14 residues. Losses at the gene ends were 4 bases for V and 4 bases for J; bases not matched to a gene: 7. CDR1 is SGHRS, CDR2 YFSETQ, per germline. The CDR3 region is CASSAGQVGTEAFF. Written as DNA, the CDR3 is TGCGCCAGCAGCGCCGGACAGGTTGGCACTGAAGCTTTCTTT.

V and J are TRBV6-2 or TRBV6-3 and TRBJ2-7, with 9 bases fitting TRBD2. The CDR3 runs to 15 residues. V trimming: 0 bases; J trimming: 5 bases; junction bases outside the gene matches: 5. Germline loops: CDR1 MNHEY, CDR2 SVGEGT. CDR3 bases: TGTGCCAGCAGTTACTCGGCTAGCGGGGTAGACGAGCAGTACTTC. This gives the protein CASSYSASGVDEQYF.

The chain carries TRBV30 and TRBJ2-1; 14 positions match TRBD2. The V gene's germline CDR1 is GTSNPN and CDR2 SVGIG (reference sequence). V lost 2 bases to trimming and J lost 5 bases; unmatched junction nucleotides: 11. This CDR3 has 18 amino acids. DNA of the CDR3: TGTGCCTGGAGTAATAGGGGTTCGACTAGCGGGGGGGACAATGAGCAGTTCTTC. It specifies CAWSNRGSTSGGDNEQFF.

The chain carries TRBV6-5 and TRBJ2-2; no firm D call. Looked up from germline, CDR1 is MNHEY and CDR2 is SVGAGI. The CDR3 consists of 13 residues. With 0 bases removed from V and 3 bases from J, the gap between germline ends came to 2 bases. CDR3 residues: CASSYSYTGELFF. The CDR3 DNA follows: TGTGCCAGCAGTTACTCCTACACCGGGGAGCTGTTTTTT.

This chain links TRBV2 with TRBJ1-5, with a possible D match to TRBD1 (5 bases). Per germline, CDR1 SNHLY and CDR2 FYNNEI. The CDR3 sequence is 15 residues long. The V and J ends lost 3 bases and 6 bases respectively, with 15 bases between them. Written as DNA, the CDR3 is TGTGCCAGCAGTGAGGCGATTCAGGGCCGTCAGCCCCAGCATTTT. Protein: CASSEAIQGRQPQHF.

This rearrangement joins TRBV6-5 to TRBJ1-1; tentatively, D is TRBD1 (6 bases). Germline-derived CDR1 and CDR2 are MNHEY and SVGAGI. V was shortened by 6 bases and J by 2 bases, with 10 bases between the two germline ends. There are 13 residues in the CDR3. The CDR3 region has the DNA TGTGCCAGCAGATGGACAGACAACACTGAAGCTTTCTTT. It is translated as CASRWTDNTEAFF.

The chain joins TRBV9 to TRBJ1-1; D remains unclear. Germline CDR1 is SGDLS and CDR2 is YYNGEE. V lost 4 bases, J lost 5 bases, and 15 bases lay in between. CDR3 length: 14 amino acids. CDR3 bases: TGTGCCAGCAGCCCCCACGTCGGGGAGACTGAAGCTTTCTTT. It encodes CASSPHVGETEAFF.